Described below is a single T cell receptor (beta chain) sequence and its context. The target of this receptor is not known. No much larger clonotype is one base removed from it; base qualities were not supplied. This entry belongs to a study of sequential checkpoint blockade in melanoma (dated by TCRdb to about 2019). The study in broad terms: Patients were assigned by 1:1 randomization to either first-line nivolumab followed by ipilimumab (arm A) or ipilimumab followed by nivolumab (arm B). Maintenance nivolumab was given following each of the two trial sequences. Broad study findings and their caveats: The response-prediction model combining TCR metrics and mutation burden needs validation in larger, independent patient cohorts.

V and J are trimmed by 3 bases and 2 bases, and the gene matches miss 4 bases of the junction. Including cysteine and phenylalanine, the CDR3 has 15 amino acids. The only DNA kept is the CDR3, 45 bases in frame from the first base. According to the germline V gene (reference sequence), CDR1 reads LNHDA and CDR2 reads SQIVND. The immunoSEQ Assay was used to immunosequence TCRbeta CDR3 regions from genomic DNA. Before high-throughput sequencing, genomic DNA was amplified using bias-controlled multiplex PCR. In the paper's pipeline: To quantify the absolute abundance of each unique TCRbeta CDR3 region, the sequences were collapsed and filtered. Clonality was defined as 1 minus Pielou's evenness and was calculated using productive rearrangements only. A previously published method was used to identify clones with significantly greater frequencies in on-treatment samples than in baseline samples. The clones in this table, taken by TCRdb from immuneACCESS, are in-frame only. Not every clone is retained; where verified, under half of the shortfall comes from an unresolved V gene, and the cause of the rest is unknown. D and trimming come from the DNA, and the V and J calls and clone size come from that table. The sample table shows approximately 7,700 clones, and around 60% are seen once. The ten largest clones add up to nearly 9% of the sample.

The sample's treatment or condition label, in plain terms: randomized to nivolumab then ipilimumab (arm A) or the reverse (arm B). None of the patients in the trial had previously been given DNA-damaging chemotherapy. On a FACS Aria II flow cytometer, live CD3+CD8+ cells that were negative for CD19 and CD56 were sorted from thawed PBMCs. CheckMate 064, a randomized, open-label phase II trial of sequential checkpoint blockade, was the source of the samples, all of which came from patients with melanoma. Peripheral blood mononuclear cells were collected by leukapheresis, purified with Ficoll-Paque, and frozen in human serum with approximately 9.9% DMSO. Immediately after sorting, the purity of the sorted blood CD3+CD8+ cells was confirmed to be >95%, and DNA was then extracted.

Sequenced here: CD8+ T cells sorted from blood (inferred from file names), sampled from a patient given nivolumab and ipilimumab in sequence. This sequence uses TRBV19 and TRBJ2-7, and 10 junction bases match TRBD1. The receptor comes from a human donor with melanoma. The sequenced DNA is TGTGCCAGTAGTATCGGACAGGGGGGCGCCTACGAGCAGTACTTC. The resulting protein is CASSIGQGGAYEQYF.